This T cell receptor (beta chain) was captured in a study of cytomegalovirus exposure and HLA in healthy donors. Whole-study findings and limits: Rare TCR sequences predominated, though certain public TCRs were found in many donors.

With 60 Vbeta and 13 Jbeta primers, the PCR was carried out. Method: immunoSEQ multiplex PCR; TCRdb's copy keeps in-frame clones and lacks some. The sample carries fewer than 130,000 clones, around 80% recorded once. Germline V CDR1 and CDR2: SEHNR, FQNEAQ (reference sequence). Deletions cut 4 bases from V and 2 bases from J, with 7 bases between. This CDR3 is 13 amino acids long. A note on this clone: Its antigen is unknown.

This chain joins TRBV7-9 and TRBJ2-3; no clear D gene. The material sequenced was PBMCs. The TCR sequence derives from a woman aged 40 to 49 in good health and CMV-seronegative. CDR3 sequence (DNA): TGTGCCAGCAGCTCCTTAAACACAGATACGCAGTATTTT. This sequence encodes CASSSLNTDTQYF.